The rows below give T cell receptor beta chains drawn from one sample of a study of shared clonotypes between healthy human individuals. Assay: immunoSEQ multiplex PCR; the TCRdb copy retains only in-frame clones and omits some. The sample consists of around 480,000 clones, over 75% of them appearing once. Sequenced material: PBMCs. The receptors originated from a woman aged 40 to 50 in good health. Some clones in this sample may be carry-over from other donors' samples. The CDR3 runs from the conserved cysteine through the conserved F or W. The D gene is left open where the match is weak. Rows give clone size only sometimes, using once, few, many, or a class for an expanded clone.

16	TRBJ1-5	TRBV19	.	TRBD1	CASSIVGQGAPIPQHF	TGTGCCAGTAGTATAGTTGGACAGGGGGCTCCAATTCCCCAGCATTTT
15	TRBJ2-5	TRBV5-1	few	TRBD2	CASSLAGLAEETQYF	TGCGCCAGCAGCTTGGCGGGACTAGCGGAAGAGACCCAGTACTTC
15	TRBJ1-4	TRBV4-1	few	.	CASRRPGQNNEKLFF	TGCGCCAGCAGGCGACCGGGACAAAATAATGAAAAACTGTTTTTT
16	TRBJ2-2	TRBV28	.	.	CASSSSKTGTTGELFF	TGTGCCAGCAGTTCGAGTAAAACAGGCACCACCGGGGAGCTGTTTTTT
14	TRBJ2-7	TRBV30	.	.	CAWRLGSEGYEQYF	TGTGCCTGGAGGTTGGGATCCGAGGGGTACGAGCAGTACTTC
18	TRBJ2-2	TRBV4-2	.	.	CASSQDQGGGAHTGELFF	TGTGCCAGCAGCCAAGATCAAGGGGGGGGCGCGCACACCGGGGAGCTGTTTTTT
18	TRBJ2-6	TRBV11-2	.	TRBD1	CASSSFRDRAKGANVLTF	TGTGCCAGCAGCTCGTTCCGGGACAGGGCGAAAGGGGCCAACGTCCTGACTTTC
14	TRBJ1-4	TRBV2	.	.	CASSQTDYNEKLFF	TGTGCCAGCAGTCAGACGGATTATAATGAAAAACTGTTTTTT
14	TRBJ2-2	TRBV4-1	.	.	CASSQPQMHGELFF	TGCGCCAGCAGCCAACCCCAGATGCACGGGGAGCTGTTTTTT
16	TRBJ2-5	TRBV10-1	.	TRBD2	CASSESERGGQETQYF	TGCGCCAGCAGTGAGTCGGAGCGCGGGGGCCAAGAGACCCAGTACTTC
15	TRBJ2-3	TRBV30	.	.	CAWSVPWCSTDTQYF	TGTGCCTGGAGTGTACCCTGGTGTAGCACAGATACGCAGTATTTT
15	TRBJ2-3	TRBV9	few	.	CASSVDPGAIDTQYF	TGTGCCAGCAGCGTGGACCCAGGGGCTATAGATACGCAGTATTTT
12	TRBJ2-3	TRBV15	.	TRBD1	CATRTGTDTQYF	TGTGCCACCCGGACAGGGACAGATACGCAGTATTTT
13	TRBJ2-7	TRBV29-1	.	TRBD2	CSVLAGTTYEQYF	TGCAGCGTCCTAGCGGGAACTACCTACGAGCAGTACTTC
18	TRBJ2-2	TRBV7-9	.	.	CASSLPFHRDPGTGELFF	TGTGCCAGCAGCTTACCCTTCCACAGGGACCCGGGGACCGGGGAGCTGTTTTTT
13	TRBJ1-2	TRBV6-5	few	TRBD1	CASSSTGWYGYTF	TGTGCCAGCAGTTCGACAGGGTGGTATGGCTACACCTTC
12	TRBJ1-1	TRBV11-1	many	.	CASSLALGAAFF	TGTGCCAGCAGCTTAGCGCTGGGGGCGGCTTTCTTT
16	TRBJ2-1	TRBV4-3	.	TRBD2	CASSQGTSGRANEQFF	TGCGCCAGCAGCCAGGGTACTAGCGGGAGGGCCAATGAGCAGTTCTTC
17	TRBJ2-3	TRBV14	few	.	CASSQGWSGRSTDTQYF	TGTGCCAGCAGCCAAGGGTGGTCGGGACGGAGCACAGATACGCAGTATTTT
16	TRBJ2-1	TRBV30	many	TRBD2	CAWSEFGLARSDEQFF	TGTGCCTGGAGTGAATTCGGACTAGCAAGGAGCGATGAGCAGTTCTTC
22	TRBJ2-3	TRBV28	.	TRBD2	CASSSIPPVGLAGGPRTDTQYF	TGTGCCAGCAGTTCTATACCCCCCGTGGGGCTAGCGGGAGGGCCCCGCACAGATACGCAGTATTTT
13	TRBJ2-3	TRBV29-1	few	.	CSVGGAFTDTQYF	TGCAGCGTTGGCGGGGCATTCACAGATACGCAGTATTTT
14	TRBJ2-7	TRBV10-3	.	TRBD1	CAITPGQSRYEQYF	TGTGCCATCACCCCGGGACAGTCAAGATACGAGCAGTACTTC
15	TRBJ1-5	TRBV19	.	.	CASSITSQRNQPQHF	TGTGCCAGTAGTATAACGTCCCAACGCAATCAGCCCCAGCATTTT
15	TRBJ1-2	TRBV13	.	.	CASSSSSGVFGGYTF	TGTGCCAGCAGCTCGAGTTCGGGCGTATTTGGGGGCTACACCTTC
14	TRBJ2-2	TRBV4-1	.	.	CASSQEPQGRELFF	TGCGCCAGCAGCCAAGAACCCCAGGGACGGGAGCTGTTTTTT
16	TRBJ1-1	TRBV21-1	.	.	CASSKCSGHGQREAFF	TGTGCCAGCAGCAAATGTTCAGGACACGGTCAGAGGGAAGCTTTCTTT
15	TRBJ1-3	TRBV7-7	.	TRBD1	CASSPGQGYGNTIYF	TGTGCTAGCAGCCCAGGACAGGGTTACGGAAACACCATATATTTT
12	TRBJ1-3	TRBV9	.	.	CASSDLSGTTYF	TGTGCCAGCAGCGACCTGTCGGGAACCACATATTTT
14	TRBJ2-3	TRBV5-1	.	.	CASSLTDEADTQYF	TGCGCCAGCAGCTTGACGGACGAGGCAGATACGCAGTATTTT
13	TRBJ2-5	TRBV5-1	few	.	CASSLVTQETQYF	TGCGCCAGCAGCTTGGTCACACAAGAGACCCAGTACTTC
13	TRBJ2-5	TRBV29-1	.	TRBD1	CSGTRQGVKTQYF	TGCAGCGGCACCAGACAGGGCGTTAAGACCCAGTACTTC
15	TRBJ1-2	TRBV5-1	.	TRBD1	CASSLRSTGDYGYTF	TGCGCCAGCAGCTTGAGGTCGACAGGGGACTATGGCTACACCTTC
18	TRBJ2-7	TRBV21-1	few	.	CASSKGAPSGSLSYEQYF	TGTGCCAGCAGCAAAGGGGCGCCTAGCGGGAGTCTGTCCTACGAGCAGTACTTC
14	TRBJ1-2	TRBV5-1	.	.	CASTSTGSPYGYTF	TGCGCCAGCACTTCGACAGGCTCCCCCTATGGCTACACCTTC